One sample yielded the 28 T cell receptor beta chains listed below, sequenced in a study of T cell responses to AZD1222 COVID-19 vaccine. Generated by immunoSEQ multiplex PCR, the TCRdb table keeps only in-frame clones and is missing some. The sample yields about 120,000 clones, 86% seen once. The source was peripheral blood, collected 28 days after the second AZD1222 dose. All receptors come from an adult who received the AZD1222 COVID-19 vaccine.

The chain joins TRBV12-3 or TRBV12-4 to TRBJ1-1; D remains unclear. V lost 1 base and J 4 bases, leaving 7 bases between the germline ends. The CDR3 runs 13 residues. CDR3 bases: TGTGCCAGCAGTTTAGGGTCGGGCACTGAAGCTTTCTTT. Amino acid sequence: CASSLGSGTEAFF.

V usage is TRBV12-3 or TRBV12-4 and J usage is TRBJ1-5; D gene uncertain. The CDR3 runs 12 residues. Trimming pared 5 bases from V and 7 bases from J, leaving 9 bases between. The CDR3 protein is CASSLGLQPQHF. CDR3 in DNA: TGTGCCAGCAGTCTCGGATTACAGCCCCAGCATTTT.

The chain employs TRBV4-3 and TRBJ1-2, with 8 bases identical to TRBD1. The V segment lost 0 bases and the J segment 7 bases; nucleotides outside the gene matches: 16. CDR1 and CDR2 (germline): LGHNA, YSLEER. CDR3 length: 18 amino acids. The CDR3 DNA follows: TGCGCCAGCAGCCAAGATTTGGGCAGGGGGCGCGTTGAGGGTGGCTACACCTTC. Translation: CASSQDLGRGRVEGGYTF.

The chain is built from TRBV24-1 and TRBJ2-3; no clear D. The germline V gene encodes CDR1 KGHDR and CDR2 SFDVKD. The CDR3 totals 15 residues. The germline V and J ends were trimmed by 6 bases and 0 bases, with 12 bases remaining between them. The chain's CDR3 is CATSQGRPSTDTQYF. DNA for the CDR3: TGTGCCACCAGTCAAGGCAGACCTAGCACAGATACGCAGTATTTT.

The gene calls are TRBV28 and TRBJ1-2; D is uncertain. The CDR3 totals 13 residues. Germline CDR1 is MDHEN and CDR2 is SYDVKM. The V and J ends lost 3 bases and 6 bases respectively, with 11 bases between them. The DNA of the CDR3 is TGTGCCAGCAGTTTTTCGGGCTACCATGGCTACACCTTC. Residues: CASSFSGYHGYTF.

This chain links TRBV6-5 with TRBJ2-7, with 9 positions matching TRBD1. The CDR3 is made up of 14 amino acids. Germline trimming cut 6 bases from V and 9 bases from J; bases unmatched to any gene: 12. Germline V gene data show CDR1 as MNHEY and CDR2 as SVGAGI. The CDR3 spells CASSPGTGSGRQYF. As DNA, the CDR3 is TGTGCCAGCAGCCCCGGGACAGGGAGTGGTCGGCAGTACTTC.

The chain employs TRBV3-1 (or the pseudogene TRBV3-2) and TRBJ1-2, with D unresolved. Trimming stripped 6 bases from V and 8 bases from J, with 10 bases between. CDR3 size: 11 residues. CDR1 and CDR2 from the germline V gene are LGHDT and YNNKEL (reference sequence). Written as DNA, the CDR3 is TGTGCCAGCAGGGCGTCGAGAGGCTACACCTTC. This sequence encodes CASRASRGYTF.

The chain employs TRBV6-4 and TRBJ1-1; no clear D gene. The V gene's germline CDR1 is MRHNA and CDR2 SNTAGT. The CDR3 loop spans 11 amino acids. The V and J ends lost 6 bases and 10 bases respectively, with 12 bases between them. The CDR3: CASREEGIAFF. DNA for the CDR3: TGTGCCAGCAGGGAAGAGGGCATAGCTTTCTTT.

This clone has a single count. This chain links TRBV18 with TRBJ2-7; 12 nucleotides match TRBD2. CDR1 is KGHSH and CDR2 is LQKENI in the germline V gene. The CDR3 has 15 amino acids. V shed 3 bases, J shed 3 bases, and the junction held 3 bases outside the gene matches. In nucleotides, the CDR3 is TGTGCCAGCTCACCCGGACTAGCGGGGATCTACGAGCAGTACTTC. This gives the protein CASSPGLAGIYEQYF.

V and J are TRBV12-3 or TRBV12-4 and TRBJ1-2; tentative D call: TRBD1 (5 bases). Trimming stripped 6 bases from V and 4 bases from J, with 9 bases between. The CDR3 covers 12 residues. The CDR3 bases are TGTGCCAGCAGCCAGGGTTTCTATGGCTACACCTTC. Amino acid sequence: CASSQGFYGYTF.

V and J are TRBV24-1 and TRBJ2-5; TRBD1 agrees at 8 bases. Per the germline V gene, CDR1 is KGHDR and CDR2 is SFDVKD. Losses at the gene ends were 0 bases for V and 5 bases for J; bases not matched to a gene: 4. CDR3 length: 15 amino acids. The CDR3 loop reads CATSDLRTGLETQYF. DNA for the CDR3: TGTGCCACCAGTGATTTGAGGACAGGGTTGGAGACCCAGTACTTC.

The chain joins TRBV6-5 to TRBJ1-1, with D possibly being TRBD1 (5 bases). V was trimmed by 1 base and J by 7 bases, leaving 10 bases between them. Germline assignment: CDR1 MNHEY and CDR2 SVGAGI. The CDR3 loop spans 13 amino acids. The CDR3 coding sequence is TGTGCCAGCAGTTACTTGAGGGGCAGTGAAGCTTTCTTT. Translating gives CASSYLRGSEAFF.

The rearrangement uses TRBV19 and TRBJ1-2; D remains unclear. The CDR3 consists of 11 residues. Trimming shortened V by 7 bases and J by 7 bases, and 10 bases separated the two germline ends. Germline V lookup: CDR1 LNHDA, CDR2 SQIVND (reference sequence). CDR3 in DNA: TGTGCCAGTATGGATTGGGGTGGCTACACCTTC. Amino acid sequence: CASMDWGGYTF.

In the case of this clone: This sample includes further DNA sequences coding for the same CDR3. The V gene is TRBV5-1, the J gene TRBJ1-1; no definite D call. The CDR3 is 11 residues long. The V and J ends lost 1 base and 2 bases respectively, with 0 bases between them. The germline gives CDR1 SGHRS, CDR2 YFSETQ. CDR3: CASSLNTEAFF. The CDR3 DNA sequence: TGCGCCAGCAGCTTGAACACTGAAGCTTTCTTT.

J is TRBJ2-7 and V is TRBV3-1 (or the pseudogene TRBV3-2), with D uncertain. The germline CDR1 and CDR2 sequences are LGHDT and YNNKEL (reference sequence). V was trimmed by 4 bases and J by 5 bases, leaving 12 bases between them. The CDR3 sequence is 13 residues long. This CDR3 reads CASSLFQENEQYF. CDR3 coding DNA: TGTGCCAGCAGCCTCTTTCAGGAAAACGAGCAGTACTTC.

The chain is built from TRBV19 and TRBJ2-3; 9 bases are shared with TRBD2. The length of the CDR3 is 14 residues. V was pared by 7 bases and J by 6 bases, with 8 bases of the junction left unmatched. Looked up from germline, CDR1 is LNHDA and CDR2 is SQIVND (reference sequence). CDR3 region: CASKGGGGSDTQYF. DNA of the CDR3: TGTGCCAGTAAGGGCGGGGGGGGCAGCGATACGCAGTATTTT.

This clone was found once. The chain joins TRBV11-3 to TRBJ2-1, with TRBD2 identical over 10 bases. The germline V gene encodes CDR1 SGHNT and CDR2 YENEEA. V shed 4 bases, J shed 8 bases, and the junction held 14 bases outside the gene matches. The CDR3 extends over 17 amino acids. The CDR3 sequence: CASSSTPAGLASDEQFF. The CDR3 DNA follows: TGTGCCAGCAGCTCCACGCCGGCGGGACTAGCGTCGGATGAGCAGTTCTTC.

This chain uses TRBV9 with TRBJ1-2, with D hard to call. The ends were cut back, 4 bases at V and 2 bases at J, with 15 bases in the middle. The germline V gene encodes CDR1 SGDLS and CDR2 YYNGEE. CDR3 length equals 15 residues. The CDR3 reads CASSSRRESNYGYTF. Here the CDR3 DNA reads TGTGCCAGCAGCTCACGAAGGGAATCCAACTATGGCTACACCTTC.

Notes on this clone: One end of the junction does not line up with germline, which may come from a read error. The J gene is TRBJ1-2, the V gene TRBV5-4, with D possibly matching TRBD1 (5 bases). This CDR3 is 15 amino acids long. CDR1 and CDR2 from the germline V gene are SGHNT and YYREEE (reference sequence). This CDR3 reads CASTLGGDPNYGYTF. CDR3 DNA sequence: TGTGCCAGCACCTTGGGAGGGGACCCCAACTATGGCTACACCTTC.

This chain uses TRBV7-9 with TRBJ1-1; no clear D gene. V dropped 2 bases and J dropped 11 bases, with 18 bases sitting between them. The CDR3 runs 14 residues. In germline, CDR1 is SEHNR, CDR2 FQNEAQ (reference sequence). The CDR3 DNA sequence: TGTGCCAGCAGCTTATGGGTTTTGGGGTCGGTGGCTTTCTTT. Protein sequence: CASSLWVLGSVAFF.

This rearrangement joins TRBV18 to TRBJ2-7, with D perhaps matching TRBD1 or TRBD2 (5 bases each). The germline gives CDR1 KGHSH, CDR2 LQKENI. This CDR3 comprises 15 residues. Trimming removed 6 bases at V and 0 bases at J, with 15 bases between. The CDR3 DNA follows: TGTGCCAGCTCCTACGTGGCAGGGACCTCCTACGAGCAGTACTTC. Translation: CASSYVAGTSYEQYF. The variable domain in full, with the rest retrieved from reference TRBV18 and TRBJ2-7, is NAGVMQNPRHLVRRRGQEARLRCSPMKGHSHVYWYRQLPEEGLKFMVYLQKENIIDESGMPKERFSAEFPKEGPSILRIQQVVRGDSAAYFCASSYVAGTSYEQYFGPGTRLTVT.

The genes are TRBV5-1 and TRBJ2-2; D is undetermined. The CDR3 is 11 residues long. Germline values: CDR1 SGHRS, CDR2 YFSETQ. CDR3 region: CVSPYTGELFF. DNA for the CDR3: TGCGTCTCACCTTATACCGGGGAGCTGTTTTTT.

The chain uses TRBV7-9 and TRBJ1-2; D is ambiguous. Germline V gives CDR1 SEHNR, CDR2 FQNEAQ (reference sequence). Trimming shortened V by 3 bases and J by 2 bases, and 13 bases separated the two germline ends. This CDR3 has 15 amino acids. CDR3 DNA: TGTGCCAGCAGCTTGGGGTTCGCCTCCAACTATGGCTACACCTTC. Protein: CASSLGFASNYGYTF.

The chain carries TRBV6-5 and TRBJ1-2, with a possible D match to TRBD1 (5 bases). Germline CDR1 reads MNHEY; CDR2 reads SVGAGI. The CDR3 covers 13 residues. The V gene lost 6 bases and the J gene lost 2 bases, with 10 bases spanning the gap. As DNA, the CDR3 is TGTGCCAGCAGACGGGACGGAAACTATGGCTACACCTTC. Protein product: CASRRDGNYGYTF.

The chain is built from TRBV13 and TRBJ2-3, with 9 bases identical to TRBD2. CDR3 length: 14 residues. Germline V gene lookup returns CDR1 PRHDT and CDR2 FYEKMQ (reference sequence). J gave up 1 base and V 5 bases, and 1 base lay outside the gene matches. Here the CDR3 DNA reads TGTGCCAGCAGCCCTAGCGGGGGCACAGATACGCAGTATTTT. Its translation: CASSPSGGTDTQYF.

The gene calls are TRBV29-1 and TRBJ1-1, with 11 positions matching TRBD1. Trimming removed 7 bases from V and 1 base from J; junction bases left unmatched: 5. Germline CDR1 is SQVTM and CDR2 is ANQGSEA. CDR3 size: 14 residues. This CDR3 is CSAGQGARNTEAFF. The CDR3 DNA reads TGCAGCGCCGGACAGGGGGCGAGGAACACTGAAGCTTTCTTT.

The gene calls are TRBV5-5 and TRBJ2-7; possible D gene TRBD1, 6 bases. The CDR3 totals 15 residues. The germline V gene has CDR1 SGHKS and CDR2 YYEKEE (reference sequence). Trimming pared 4 bases from V and 0 bases from J, leaving 14 bases between. The CDR3 bases are TGTGCCAGCAGCCTCGAGACAGGAATCTCCTACGAGCAGTACTTC. Residues: CASSLETGISYEQYF.

The chain links TRBV5-5 to TRBJ1-1, with 9 bases aligning to TRBD1. CDR1 and CDR2 (germline): SGHKS, YYEKEE (reference sequence). Unmatched junction bases numbered 11, after V lost 4 bases and J lost 1 base. The CDR3 consists of 17 residues. The DNA of the CDR3 is TGTGCCAGCAGCCCCAGACAGGGGGTTATATGGAACACTGAAGCTTTCTTT. Translation gives CASSPRQGVIWNTEAFF.